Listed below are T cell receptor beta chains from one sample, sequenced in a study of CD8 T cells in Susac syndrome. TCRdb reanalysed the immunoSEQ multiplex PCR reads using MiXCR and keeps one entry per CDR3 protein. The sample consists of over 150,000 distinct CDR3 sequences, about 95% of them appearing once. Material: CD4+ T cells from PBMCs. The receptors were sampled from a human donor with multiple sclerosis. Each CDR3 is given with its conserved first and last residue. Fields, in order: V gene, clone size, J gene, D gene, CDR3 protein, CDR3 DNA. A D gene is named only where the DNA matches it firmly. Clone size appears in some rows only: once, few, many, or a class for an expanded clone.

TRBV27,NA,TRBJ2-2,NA,CASSLHPRLASTGELFF,TGTGCCAGCAGTTTACACCCTCGGCTAGCTTCAACCGGGGAGCTGTTTTTT
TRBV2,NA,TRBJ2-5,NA,CASSEDRWRAETQYF,TGTGCCAGCAGTGAAGACAGGTGGCGGGCAGAGACCCAGTACTTC
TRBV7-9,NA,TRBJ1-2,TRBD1,CASSPGQGDFYGYTF,TGTGCCAGCAGCCCGGGACAGGGGGACTTCTATGGCTACACCTTC
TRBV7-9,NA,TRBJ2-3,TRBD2,CASSPLAGALPNTQYF,TGTGCCAGCAGCCCCCTAGCGGGGGCACTCCCGAATACGCAGTATTTT
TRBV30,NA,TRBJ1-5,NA,CAWSPGIEQPQHF,TGTGCCTGGAGCCCAGGGATCGAACAGCCCCAGCATTTT
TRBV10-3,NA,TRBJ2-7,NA,CAIRSDGSRADYEQYF,TGTGCCATCAGATCGGACGGATCCCGCGCTGACTACGAGCAGTACTTC
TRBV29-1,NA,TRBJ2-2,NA,CSVRAGRGGELFF,TGCAGCGTTCGAGCGGGCCGAGGCGGGGAGCTGTTTTTT
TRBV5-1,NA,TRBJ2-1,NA,CASVTGWGQSNNEQFF,TGCGCCAGCGTTACAGGTTGGGGTCAGTCAAACAATGAGCAGTTCTTC
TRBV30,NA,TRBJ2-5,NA,CAQRGVETQYF,TGTGCCCAGAGAGGGGTAGAGACCCAGTACTTC
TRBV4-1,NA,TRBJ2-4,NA,CASSQGWGGSLAKNIQYF,TGCGCCAGCAGCCAAGGGTGGGGAGGATCTCTAGCCAAAAACATTCAGTACTTC
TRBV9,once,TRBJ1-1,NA,CASSARGTSGTEAFF,TGTGCCAGCAGCGCCCGAGGGACCTCGGGCACTGAAGCTTTCTTT
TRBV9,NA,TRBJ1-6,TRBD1,CASSGGQGNSPLHF,TGTGCCAGCAGCGGGGGACAGGGGAATTCACCCCTCCACTTT
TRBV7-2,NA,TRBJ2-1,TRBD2,CASSLGRGGYNEQFF,TGTGCCAGCAGCTTAGGACGGGGGGGCTACAATGAGCAGTTCTTC
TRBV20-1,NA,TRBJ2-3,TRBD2,CSATYWTSLTDTQYF,TGCAGTGCCACTTATTGGACTAGCCTCACAGATACGCAGTATTTT
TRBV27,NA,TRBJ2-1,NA,CASSLRRPLSSYNEQFF,TGTGCCAGCAGTTTACGCAGGCCCCTCAGCTCCTACAATGAGCAGTTCTTC
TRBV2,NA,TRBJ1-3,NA,CASSKDEYSGNTIYF,TGTGCCAGCTCGAAGGACGAGTACTCTGGAAACACCATATATTTT
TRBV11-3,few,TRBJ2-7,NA,CASSLGRTSEQYF,TGTGCCAGCAGTCTTGGCAGGACCAGCGAGCAGTACTTC
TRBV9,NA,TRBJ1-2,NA,CASSVDGAGYTF,TGTGCCAGCAGCGTAGATGGGGCCGGCTACACCTTC
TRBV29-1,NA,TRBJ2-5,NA,CSVGTSRETQYF,TGCAGCGTTGGAACTAGCCGTGAGACCCAGTACTTC
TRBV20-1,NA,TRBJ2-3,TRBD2,CSARLAGGPDTQYF,TGCAGTGCTAGGTTGGCGGGGGGGCCGGATACGCAGTATTTT
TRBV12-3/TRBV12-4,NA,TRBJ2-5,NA,CASSLRTETQYF,TGTGCCAGCAGTTTACGTACGGAGACCCAGTACTTC
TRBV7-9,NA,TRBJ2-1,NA,CASSLPFRFSIGNEQFF,TGTGCCAGCAGCCTCCCCTTCCGGTTCTCTATTGGCAATGAGCAGTTCTTC
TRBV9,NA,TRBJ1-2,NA,CASSVDADSGGYTF,TGTGCCAGCAGCGTAGATGCAGACTCGGGAGGCTACACCTTC
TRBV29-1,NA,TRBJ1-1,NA,CSGRNGGMNTEAFF,TGCAGCGGTCGAAACGGGGGCATGAACACTGAAGCTTTCTTT
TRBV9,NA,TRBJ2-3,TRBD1,CASSARDSLTDTQYF,TGTGCCAGCAGCGCCCGGGACAGCCTCACAGATACGCAGTATTTT
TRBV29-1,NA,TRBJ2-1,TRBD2,CSSRRSGGLSSYNEQFF,TGCAGCTCAAGAAGGAGCGGGGGGCTGAGCTCCTACAATGAGCAGTTCTTC
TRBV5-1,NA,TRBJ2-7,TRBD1,CASSLSGGPLYEQYF,TGCGCCAGCAGCTTGTCAGGGGGACCCCTTTACGAGCAGTACTTC
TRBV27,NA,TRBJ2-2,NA,CASSLWVAGELFF,TGTGCCAGCAGTTTATGGGTAGCCGGGGAGCTGTTTTTT
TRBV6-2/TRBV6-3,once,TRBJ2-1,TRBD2,CASSAPRTSGDNEQFF,TGTGCCAGCAGTGCCCCACGGACTAGCGGGGATAATGAGCAGTTCTTC
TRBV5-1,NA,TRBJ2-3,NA,CASSFSDGTDTQYF,TGCGCCAGCAGCTTCTCAGACGGCACAGATACGCAGTATTTT
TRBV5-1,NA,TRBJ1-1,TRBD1,CASKGDRNTEAFF,TGCGCCAGCAAAGGGGACAGGAACACTGAAGCTTTCTTT
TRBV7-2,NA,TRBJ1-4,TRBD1,CASSFDRGQIEKLFF,TGTGCCAGCAGCTTCGACAGGGGGCAGATTGAGAAACTGTTTTTT
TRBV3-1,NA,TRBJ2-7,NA,CASRQGGEQYF,TGTGCCAGCCGCCAGGGCGGCGAGCAGTACTTC
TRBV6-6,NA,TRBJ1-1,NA,CASSYSSEAFF,TGTGCCAGCAGTTACTCGAGCGAAGCTTTCTTT
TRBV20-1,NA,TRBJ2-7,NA,CSANGRLEQQYF,TGCAGTGCTAATGGAAGGCTAGAGCAGCAGTACTTC
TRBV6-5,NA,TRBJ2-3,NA,CASSPPGALTDTQYF,TGTGCCAGCAGCCCGCCCGGGGCTCTCACAGATACGCAGTATTTT
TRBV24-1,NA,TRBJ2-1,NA,CATSNGNEQFF,TGTGCCACCAGTAACGGCAATGAGCAGTTCTTC
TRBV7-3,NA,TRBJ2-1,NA,CASSPNPLFPEQFF,TGTGCCAGCAGCCCTAACCCGCTATTTCCTGAGCAGTTCTTC